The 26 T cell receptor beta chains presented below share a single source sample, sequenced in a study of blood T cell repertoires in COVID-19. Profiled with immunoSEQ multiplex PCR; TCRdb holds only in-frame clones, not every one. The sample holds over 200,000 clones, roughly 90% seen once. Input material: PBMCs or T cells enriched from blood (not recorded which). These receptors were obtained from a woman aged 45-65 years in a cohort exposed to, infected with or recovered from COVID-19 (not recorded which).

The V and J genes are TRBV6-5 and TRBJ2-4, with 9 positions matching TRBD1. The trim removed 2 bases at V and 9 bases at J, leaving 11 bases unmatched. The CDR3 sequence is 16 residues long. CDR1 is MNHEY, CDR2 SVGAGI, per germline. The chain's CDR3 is CASSYAPGQGLIIQYF. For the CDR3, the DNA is TGTGCCAGCAGTTACGCTCCGGGACAGGGACTCATCATTCAGTACTTC.

The CDR3 DNA is TGCGCCAGCAGCTTGTCGGGGGAAGGTCAGCCCCAGCATTTT. The encoded protein is CASSLSGEGQPQHF. This rearrangement joins TRBV5-1 to TRBJ1-5, with D perhaps matching TRBD1 (5 bases). V gave up 1 base and J gave up 6 bases, with 11 bases separating them. The CDR3 consists of 14 residues. The germline CDR1 and CDR2 sequences are SGHRS and YFSETQ.

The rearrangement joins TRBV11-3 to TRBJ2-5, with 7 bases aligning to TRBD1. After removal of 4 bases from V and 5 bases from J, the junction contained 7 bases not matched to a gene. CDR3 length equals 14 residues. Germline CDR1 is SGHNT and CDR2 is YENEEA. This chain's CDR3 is CASSSTGMGETQYF. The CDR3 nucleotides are TGTGCCAGCAGCTCGACAGGGATGGGGGAGACCCAGTACTTC.

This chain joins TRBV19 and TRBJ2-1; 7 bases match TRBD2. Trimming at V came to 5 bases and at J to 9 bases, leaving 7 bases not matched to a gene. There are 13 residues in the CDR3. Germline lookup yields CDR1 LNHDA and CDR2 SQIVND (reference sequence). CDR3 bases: TGTGCCAGTAGTGCTACAACGGGAGGTGAGCAGTTCTTC. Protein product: CASSATTGGEQFF.

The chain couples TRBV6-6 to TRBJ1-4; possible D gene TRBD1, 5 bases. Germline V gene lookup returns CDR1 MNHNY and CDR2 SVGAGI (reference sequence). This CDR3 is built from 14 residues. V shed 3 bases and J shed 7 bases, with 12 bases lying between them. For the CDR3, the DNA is TGTGCCAGCAGTTATGGGACGGGGGTTGAAAAACTGTTTTTT. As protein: CASSYGTGVEKLFF.

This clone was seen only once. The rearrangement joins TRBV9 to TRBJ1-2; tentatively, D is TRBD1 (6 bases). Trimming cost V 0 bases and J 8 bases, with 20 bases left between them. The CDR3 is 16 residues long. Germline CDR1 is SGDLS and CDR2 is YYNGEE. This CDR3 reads CASSVATGIELGGYTF. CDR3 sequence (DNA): TGTGCCAGCAGCGTAGCTACAGGGATTGAGCTTGGAGGCTACACCTTC.

In DNA form, the CDR3 reads TGTGCCAGCAGTTGGACAGGGGCCCGTAATGAAAAACTGTTTTTT. Its translation: CASSWTGARNEKLFF. This rearrangement joins TRBV6-5 to TRBJ1-4; 9 nucleotides align to TRBD1. Germline loops: CDR1 MNHEY, CDR2 SVGAGI. The CDR3 sequence is 15 residues long. Trimming at V came to 4 bases and at J to 4 bases, leaving 4 bases not matched to a gene.

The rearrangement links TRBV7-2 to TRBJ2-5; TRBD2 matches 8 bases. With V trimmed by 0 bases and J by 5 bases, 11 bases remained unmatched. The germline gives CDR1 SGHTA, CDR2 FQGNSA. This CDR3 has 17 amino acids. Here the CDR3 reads CASSLARTSNVLETQYF. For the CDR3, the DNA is TGTGCCAGCAGCTTAGCCCGGACTAGCAACGTCTTGGAGACCCAGTACTTC.

This chain's CDR3 is CASSLGQGRSQPQHF. Written as DNA, the CDR3 is TGTGCCAGCAGCTTGGGACAGGGAAGATCTCAGCCCCAGCATTTT. The rearrangement joins TRBV11-2 to TRBJ1-5; 9 bases map to TRBD1. The V gene's germline CDR1 is SGHAT and CDR2 FQNNGV. The CDR3 extends over 15 amino acids. V trimming: 3 bases; J trimming: 6 bases; junction bases outside the gene matches: 6.

CDR3 coding DNA: TGTGCCAGTAGTATTGGTGGGGGGGCTGGGACCCAGTACTTC. This sequence encodes CASSIGGGAGTQYF. The chain carries TRBV19 and TRBJ2-5; a possible D gene is TRBD2 (7 bases). Trimming cost V 3 bases and J 7 bases, with 15 bases left between them. CDR1 is LNHDA and CDR2 is SQIVND in the germline V gene (reference sequence). There are 14 residues in the CDR3.

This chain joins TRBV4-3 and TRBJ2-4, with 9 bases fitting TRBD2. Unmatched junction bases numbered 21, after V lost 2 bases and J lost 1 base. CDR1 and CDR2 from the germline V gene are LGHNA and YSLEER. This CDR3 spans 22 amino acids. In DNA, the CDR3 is TGCGCCAGCAGCCAACGGTATACCAGCGGGGGGCTTACCCTATCCGCCAAAAACATTCAGTACTTC. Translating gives CASSQRYTSGGLTLSAKNIQYF.

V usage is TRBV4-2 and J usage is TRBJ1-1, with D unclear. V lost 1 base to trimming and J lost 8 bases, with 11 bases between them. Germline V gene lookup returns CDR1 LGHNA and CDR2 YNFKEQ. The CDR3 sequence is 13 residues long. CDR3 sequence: CASSQGGEGEAFF. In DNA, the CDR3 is TGTGCCAGCAGCCAAGGTGGGGAGGGAGAAGCTTTCTTT.

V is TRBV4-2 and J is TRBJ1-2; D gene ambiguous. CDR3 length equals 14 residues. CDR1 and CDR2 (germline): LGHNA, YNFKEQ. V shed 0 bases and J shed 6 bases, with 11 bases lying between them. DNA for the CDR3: TGTGCCAGCAGCCAAGACACCGTTTTAGATGGCTACACCTTC. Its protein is CASSQDTVLDGYTF.

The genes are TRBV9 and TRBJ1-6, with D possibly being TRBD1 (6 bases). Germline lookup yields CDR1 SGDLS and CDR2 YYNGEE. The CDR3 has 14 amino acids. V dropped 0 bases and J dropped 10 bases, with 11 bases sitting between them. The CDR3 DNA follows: TGTGCCAGCAGCGTAGGCCGTCAGGGGTCACCCCTCCACTTT. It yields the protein CASSVGRQGSPLHF.

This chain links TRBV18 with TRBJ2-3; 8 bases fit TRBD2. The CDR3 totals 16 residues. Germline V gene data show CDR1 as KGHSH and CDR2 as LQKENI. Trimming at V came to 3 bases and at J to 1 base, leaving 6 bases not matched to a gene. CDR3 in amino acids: CASSPFGAGGTDTQYF. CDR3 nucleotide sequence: TGTGCCAGCTCACCCTTTGGAGCGGGGGGCACAGATACGCAGTATTTT.

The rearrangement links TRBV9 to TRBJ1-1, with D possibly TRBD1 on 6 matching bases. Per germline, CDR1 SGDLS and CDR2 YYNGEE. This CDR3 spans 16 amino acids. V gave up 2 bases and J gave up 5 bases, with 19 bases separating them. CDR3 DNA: TGTGCCAGCAGCGTTTCGGGGGGCGTGGGGAATACTGAAGCTTTCTTT. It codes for CASSVSGGVGNTEAFF.

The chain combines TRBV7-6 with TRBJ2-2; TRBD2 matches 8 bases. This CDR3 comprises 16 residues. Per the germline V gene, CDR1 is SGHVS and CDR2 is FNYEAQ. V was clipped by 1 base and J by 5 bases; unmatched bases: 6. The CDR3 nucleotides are TGTGCCAGCAGCTTAGGCCGCGGGGGGATAACCGGGGAGCTGTTTTTT. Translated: CASSLGRGGITGELFF. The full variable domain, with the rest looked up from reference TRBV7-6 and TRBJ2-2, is GAGVSQSPRYKVTKRGQDVALRCDPISGHVSLYWYRQALGQGPEFLTYFNYEAQQDKSGLPNDRFSAERPEGSISTLTIQRTEQRDSAMYRCASSLGRGGITGELFFGEGSRLTVL.

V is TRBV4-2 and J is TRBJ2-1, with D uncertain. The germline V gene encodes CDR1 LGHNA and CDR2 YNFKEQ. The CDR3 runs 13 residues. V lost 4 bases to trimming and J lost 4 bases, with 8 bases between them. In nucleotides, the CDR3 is TGTGCCAGCAGCCCCGAGCCATACAATGAGCAGTTCTTC. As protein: CASSPEPYNEQFF.

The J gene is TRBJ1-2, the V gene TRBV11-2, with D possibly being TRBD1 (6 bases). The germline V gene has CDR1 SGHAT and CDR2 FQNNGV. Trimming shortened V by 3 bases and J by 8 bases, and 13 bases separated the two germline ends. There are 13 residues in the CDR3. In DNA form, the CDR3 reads TGTGCCAGCAGCTTTTCGGAAACAGGGGGCTACACCTTC. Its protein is CASSFSETGGYTF.

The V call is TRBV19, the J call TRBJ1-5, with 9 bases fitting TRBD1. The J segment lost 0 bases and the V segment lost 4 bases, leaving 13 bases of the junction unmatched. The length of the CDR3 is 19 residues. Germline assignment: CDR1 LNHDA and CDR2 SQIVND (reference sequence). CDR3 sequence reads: CASSTPVGGQGRSNQPQHF. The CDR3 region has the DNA TGTGCCAGTAGTACCCCCGTAGGGGGACAGGGACGTAGCAATCAGCCCCAGCATTTT.

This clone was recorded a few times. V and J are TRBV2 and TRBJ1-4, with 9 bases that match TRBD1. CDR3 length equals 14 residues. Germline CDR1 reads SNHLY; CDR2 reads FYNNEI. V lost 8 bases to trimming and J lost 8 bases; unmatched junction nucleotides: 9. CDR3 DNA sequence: TGTGCCAGCGACAGGGGGGGCTCTGGAGAAAAACTGTTTTTT. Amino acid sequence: CASDRGGSGEKLFF.

The CDR3: CASSPGEGYEQYF. The CDR3 DNA follows: TGCGCCAGCAGCCCGGGGGAAGGCTACGAGCAGTACTTC. The chain couples TRBV4-3 to TRBJ2-7; D is perhaps TRBD2 (6 bases). Between the trimmed V and J ends, which lost 4 bases and 3 bases, there was a span of 10 bases. In germline, CDR1 is LGHNA, CDR2 YSLEER. This CDR3 is 13 amino acids long.

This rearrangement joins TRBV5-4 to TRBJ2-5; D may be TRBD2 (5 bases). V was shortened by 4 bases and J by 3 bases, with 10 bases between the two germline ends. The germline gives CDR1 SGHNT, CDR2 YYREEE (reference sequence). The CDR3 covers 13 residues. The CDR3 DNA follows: TGTGCCAGCAGCCCCGGGATAGAAGAGACCCAGTACTTC. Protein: CASSPGIEETQYF. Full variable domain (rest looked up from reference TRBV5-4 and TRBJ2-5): ETGVTQSPTHLIKTRGQQVTLRCSSQSGHNTVSWYQQALGQGPQFIFQYYREEENGRGNFPPRFSGLQFPNYSSELNVNALELDDSALYLCASSPGIEETQYFGPGTRLLVL.

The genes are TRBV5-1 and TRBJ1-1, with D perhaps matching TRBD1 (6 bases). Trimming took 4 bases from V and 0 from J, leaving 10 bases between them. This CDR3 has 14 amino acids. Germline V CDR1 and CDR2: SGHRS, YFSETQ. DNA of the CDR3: TGCGCCAGCAGCCATGGACAGTTGAACACTGAAGCTTTCTTT. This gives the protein CASSHGQLNTEAFF. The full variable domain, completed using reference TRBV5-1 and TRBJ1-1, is KAGVTQTPRYLIKTRGQQVTLSCSPISGHRSVSWYQQTPGQGLQFLFEYFSETQRNKGNFPGRFSGRQFSNSRSEMNVSTLELGDSALYLCASSHGQLNTEAFFGQGTRLTVV.

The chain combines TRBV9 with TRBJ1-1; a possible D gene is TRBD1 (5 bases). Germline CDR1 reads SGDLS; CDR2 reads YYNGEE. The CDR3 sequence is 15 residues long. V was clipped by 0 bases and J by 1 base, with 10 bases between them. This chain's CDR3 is CASSVGPTENTEAFF. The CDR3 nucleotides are TGTGCCAGCAGCGTAGGTCCGACAGAGAACACTGAAGCTTTCTTT.

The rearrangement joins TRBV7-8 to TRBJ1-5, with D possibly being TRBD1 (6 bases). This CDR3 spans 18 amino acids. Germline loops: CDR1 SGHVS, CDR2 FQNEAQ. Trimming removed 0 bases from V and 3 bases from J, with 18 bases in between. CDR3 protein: CASSLALGGASYNQPQHF. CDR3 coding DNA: TGTGCCAGCAGCTTAGCGCTGGGGGGGGCGAGCTACAATCAGCCCCAGCATTTT.